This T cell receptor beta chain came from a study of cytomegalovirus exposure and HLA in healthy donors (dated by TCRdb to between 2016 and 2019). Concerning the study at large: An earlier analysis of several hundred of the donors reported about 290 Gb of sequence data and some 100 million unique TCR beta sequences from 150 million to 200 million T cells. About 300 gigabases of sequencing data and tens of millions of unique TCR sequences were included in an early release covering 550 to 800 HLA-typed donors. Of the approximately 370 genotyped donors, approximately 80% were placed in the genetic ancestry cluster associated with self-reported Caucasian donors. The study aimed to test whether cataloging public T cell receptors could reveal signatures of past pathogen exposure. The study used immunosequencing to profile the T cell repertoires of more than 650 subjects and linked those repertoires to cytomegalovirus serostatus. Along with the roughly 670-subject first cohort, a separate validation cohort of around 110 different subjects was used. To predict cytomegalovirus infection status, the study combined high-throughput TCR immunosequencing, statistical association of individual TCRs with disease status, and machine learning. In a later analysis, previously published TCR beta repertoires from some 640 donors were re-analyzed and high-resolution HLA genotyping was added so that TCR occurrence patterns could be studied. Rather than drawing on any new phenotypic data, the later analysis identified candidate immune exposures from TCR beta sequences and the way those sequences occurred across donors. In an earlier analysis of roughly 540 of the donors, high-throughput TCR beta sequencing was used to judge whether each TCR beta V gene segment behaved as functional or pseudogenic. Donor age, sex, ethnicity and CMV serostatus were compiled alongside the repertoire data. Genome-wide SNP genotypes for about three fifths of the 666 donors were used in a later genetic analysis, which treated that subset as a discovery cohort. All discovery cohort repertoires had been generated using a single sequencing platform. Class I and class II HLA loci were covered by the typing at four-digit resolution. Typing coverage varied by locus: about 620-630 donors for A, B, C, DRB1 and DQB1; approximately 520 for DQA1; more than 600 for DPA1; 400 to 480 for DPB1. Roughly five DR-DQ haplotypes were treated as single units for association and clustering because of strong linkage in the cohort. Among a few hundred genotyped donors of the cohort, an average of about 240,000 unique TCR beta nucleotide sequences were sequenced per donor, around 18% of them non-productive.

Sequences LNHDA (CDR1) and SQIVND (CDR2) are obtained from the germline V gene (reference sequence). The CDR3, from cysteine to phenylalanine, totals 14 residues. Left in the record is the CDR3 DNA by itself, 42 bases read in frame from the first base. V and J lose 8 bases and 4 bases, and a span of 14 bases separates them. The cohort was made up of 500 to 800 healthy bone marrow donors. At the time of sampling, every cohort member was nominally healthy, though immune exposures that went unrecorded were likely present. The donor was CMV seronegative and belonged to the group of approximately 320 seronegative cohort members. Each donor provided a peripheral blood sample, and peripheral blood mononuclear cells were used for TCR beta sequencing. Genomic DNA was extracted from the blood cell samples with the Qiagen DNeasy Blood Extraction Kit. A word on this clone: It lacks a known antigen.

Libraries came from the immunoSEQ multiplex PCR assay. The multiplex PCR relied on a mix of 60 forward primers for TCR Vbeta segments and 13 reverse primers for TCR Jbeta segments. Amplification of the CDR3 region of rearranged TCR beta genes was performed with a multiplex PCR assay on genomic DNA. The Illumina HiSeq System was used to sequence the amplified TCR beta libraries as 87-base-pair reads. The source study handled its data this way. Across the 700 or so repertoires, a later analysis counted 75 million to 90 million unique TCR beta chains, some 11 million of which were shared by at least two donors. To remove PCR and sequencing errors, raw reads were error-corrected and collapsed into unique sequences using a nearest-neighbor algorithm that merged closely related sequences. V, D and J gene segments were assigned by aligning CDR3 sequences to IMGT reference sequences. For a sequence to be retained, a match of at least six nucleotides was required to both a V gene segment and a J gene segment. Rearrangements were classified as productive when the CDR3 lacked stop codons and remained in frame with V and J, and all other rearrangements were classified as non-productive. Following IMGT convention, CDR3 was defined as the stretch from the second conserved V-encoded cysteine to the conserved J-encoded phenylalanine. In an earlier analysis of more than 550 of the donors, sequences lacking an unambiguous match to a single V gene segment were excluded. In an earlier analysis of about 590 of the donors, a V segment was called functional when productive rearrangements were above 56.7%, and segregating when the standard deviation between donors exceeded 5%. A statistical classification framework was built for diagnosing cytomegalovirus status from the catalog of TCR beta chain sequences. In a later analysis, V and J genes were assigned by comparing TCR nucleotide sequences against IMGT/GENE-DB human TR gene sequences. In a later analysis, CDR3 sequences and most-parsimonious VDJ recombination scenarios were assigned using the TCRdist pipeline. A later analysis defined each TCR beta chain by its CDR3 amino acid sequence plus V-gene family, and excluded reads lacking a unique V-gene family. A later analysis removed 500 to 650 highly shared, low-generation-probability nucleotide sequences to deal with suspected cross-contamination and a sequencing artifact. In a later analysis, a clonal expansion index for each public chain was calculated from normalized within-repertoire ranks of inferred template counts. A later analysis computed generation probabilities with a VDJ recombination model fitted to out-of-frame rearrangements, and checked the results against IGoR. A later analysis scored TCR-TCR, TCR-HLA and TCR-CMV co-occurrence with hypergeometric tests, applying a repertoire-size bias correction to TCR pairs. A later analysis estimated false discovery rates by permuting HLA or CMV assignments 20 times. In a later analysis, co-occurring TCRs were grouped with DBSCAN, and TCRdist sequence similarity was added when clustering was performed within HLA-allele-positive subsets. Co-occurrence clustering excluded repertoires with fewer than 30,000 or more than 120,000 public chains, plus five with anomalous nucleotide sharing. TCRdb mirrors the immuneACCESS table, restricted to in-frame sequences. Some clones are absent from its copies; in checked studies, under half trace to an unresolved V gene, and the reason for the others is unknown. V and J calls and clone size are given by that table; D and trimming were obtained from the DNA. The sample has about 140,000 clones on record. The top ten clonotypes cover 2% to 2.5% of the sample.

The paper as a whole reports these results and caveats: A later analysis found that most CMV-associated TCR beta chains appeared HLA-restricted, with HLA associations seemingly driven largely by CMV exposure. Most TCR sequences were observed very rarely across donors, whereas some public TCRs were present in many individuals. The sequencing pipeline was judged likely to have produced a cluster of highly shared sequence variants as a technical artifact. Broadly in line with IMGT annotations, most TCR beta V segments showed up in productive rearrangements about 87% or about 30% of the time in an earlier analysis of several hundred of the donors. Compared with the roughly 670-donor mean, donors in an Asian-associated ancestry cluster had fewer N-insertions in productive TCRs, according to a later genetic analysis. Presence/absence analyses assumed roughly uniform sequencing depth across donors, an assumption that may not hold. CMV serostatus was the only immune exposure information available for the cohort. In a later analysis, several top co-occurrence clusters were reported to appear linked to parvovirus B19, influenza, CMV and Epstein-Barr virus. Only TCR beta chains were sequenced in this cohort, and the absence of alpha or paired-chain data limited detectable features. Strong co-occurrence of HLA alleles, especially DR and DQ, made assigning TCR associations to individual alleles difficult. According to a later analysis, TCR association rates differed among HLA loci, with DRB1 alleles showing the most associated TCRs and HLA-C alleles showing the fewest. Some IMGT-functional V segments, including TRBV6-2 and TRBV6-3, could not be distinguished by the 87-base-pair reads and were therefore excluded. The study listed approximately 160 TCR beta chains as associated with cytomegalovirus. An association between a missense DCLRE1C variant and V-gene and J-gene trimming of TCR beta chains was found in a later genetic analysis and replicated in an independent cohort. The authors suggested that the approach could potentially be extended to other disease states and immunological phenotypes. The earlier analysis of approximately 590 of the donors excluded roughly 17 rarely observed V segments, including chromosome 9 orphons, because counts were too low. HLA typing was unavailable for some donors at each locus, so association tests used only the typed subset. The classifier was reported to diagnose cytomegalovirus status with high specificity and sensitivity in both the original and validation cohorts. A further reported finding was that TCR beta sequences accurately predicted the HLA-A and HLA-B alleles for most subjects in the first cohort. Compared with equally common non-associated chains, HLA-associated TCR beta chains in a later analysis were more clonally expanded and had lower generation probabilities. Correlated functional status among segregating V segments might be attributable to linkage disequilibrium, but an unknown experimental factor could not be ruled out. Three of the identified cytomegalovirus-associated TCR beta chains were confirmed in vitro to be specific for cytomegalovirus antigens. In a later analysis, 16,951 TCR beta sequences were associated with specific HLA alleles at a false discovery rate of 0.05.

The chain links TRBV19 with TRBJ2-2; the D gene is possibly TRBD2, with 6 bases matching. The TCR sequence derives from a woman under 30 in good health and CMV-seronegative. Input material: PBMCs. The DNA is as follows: TGTGCCAGTGGATATGGGACTTCCACCGGGGAGCTGTTTTTT. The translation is CASGYGTSTGELFF. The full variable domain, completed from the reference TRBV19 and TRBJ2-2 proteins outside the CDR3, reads DGGITQSPKYLFRKEGQNVTLSCEQNLNHDAMYWYRQDPGQGLRLIYYSQIVNDFQKGDIAEGYSVSREKKESFPLTVTSAQKNPTAFYLCASGYGTSTGELFFGEGSRLTVL.